This TCR beta chain was sequenced for a study of T cell changes during pregnancy in multiple sclerosis. CDR1 is MNHNY and CDR2 is SVGAGI in the germline V gene (reference sequence). With V trimmed by 6 bases and J by 7 bases, 9 bases remained unmatched. The CDR3 totals 15 residues. Some clones are missing from TCRdb's copy, which holds only in-frame ones; the method was immunoSEQ multiplex PCR. The table has 40,000 to 60,000 clones, around nine tenths seen once. The receptor's source is a female donor with multiple sclerosis, enrolled in a pregnancy study. Here the sequenced sample was CD4+ T cells from peripheral blood mononuclear cells, taken before pregnancy. This sequence joins TRBV6-6 and TRBJ2-2; 9 nucleotides agree with TRBD1. DNA of the CDR3: TGTGCCAGCAGCCTAACAGGGGGCGATATCGGGGAGCTGTTTTTT. This codes for CASSLTGGDIGELFF.